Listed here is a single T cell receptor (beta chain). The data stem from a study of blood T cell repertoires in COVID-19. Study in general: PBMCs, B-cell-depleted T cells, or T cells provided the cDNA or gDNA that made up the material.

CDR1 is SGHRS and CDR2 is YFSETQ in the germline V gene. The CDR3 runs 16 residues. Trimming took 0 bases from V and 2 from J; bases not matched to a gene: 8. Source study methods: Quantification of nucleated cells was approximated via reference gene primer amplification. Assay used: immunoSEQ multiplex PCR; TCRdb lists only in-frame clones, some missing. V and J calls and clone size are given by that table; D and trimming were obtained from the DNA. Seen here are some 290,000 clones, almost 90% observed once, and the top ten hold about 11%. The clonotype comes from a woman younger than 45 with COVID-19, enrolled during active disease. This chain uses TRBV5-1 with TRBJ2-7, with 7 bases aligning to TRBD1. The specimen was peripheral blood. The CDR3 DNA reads TGCGCCAGCAGCTTGGGGATTGTACAGGGGACCTACGAGCAGTACTTC. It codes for CASSLGIVQGTYEQYF.